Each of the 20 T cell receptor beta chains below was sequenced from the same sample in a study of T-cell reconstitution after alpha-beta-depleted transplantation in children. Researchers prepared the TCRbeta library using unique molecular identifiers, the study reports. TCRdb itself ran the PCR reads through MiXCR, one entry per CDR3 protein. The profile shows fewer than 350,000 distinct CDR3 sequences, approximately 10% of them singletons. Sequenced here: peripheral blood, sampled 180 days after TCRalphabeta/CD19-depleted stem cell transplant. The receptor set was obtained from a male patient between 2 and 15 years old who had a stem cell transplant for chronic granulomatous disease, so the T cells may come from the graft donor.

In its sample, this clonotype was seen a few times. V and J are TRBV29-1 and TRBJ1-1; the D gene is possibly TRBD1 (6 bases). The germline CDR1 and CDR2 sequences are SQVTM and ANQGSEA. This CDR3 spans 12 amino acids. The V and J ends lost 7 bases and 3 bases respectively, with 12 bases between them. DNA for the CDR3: TGCAGCGCAGGGGAGGGAGACACTGAAGCTTTCTTT. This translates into CSAGEGDTEAFF.

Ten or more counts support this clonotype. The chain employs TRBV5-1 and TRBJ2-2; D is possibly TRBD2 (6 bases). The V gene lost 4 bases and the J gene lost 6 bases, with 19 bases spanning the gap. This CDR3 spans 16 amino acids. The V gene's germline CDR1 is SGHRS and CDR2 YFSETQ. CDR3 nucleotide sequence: TGCGCCAGCAGCCAACACTTACGGGACTTTGCCGGGGAGCTGTTTTTT. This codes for CASSQHLRDFAGELFF. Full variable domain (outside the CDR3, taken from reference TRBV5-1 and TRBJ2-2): KAGVTQTPRYLIKTRGQQVTLSCSPISGHRSVSWYQQTPGQGLQFLFEYFSETQRNKGNFPGRFSGRQFSNSRSEMNVSTLELGDSALYLCASSQHLRDFAGELFFGEGSRLTVL.

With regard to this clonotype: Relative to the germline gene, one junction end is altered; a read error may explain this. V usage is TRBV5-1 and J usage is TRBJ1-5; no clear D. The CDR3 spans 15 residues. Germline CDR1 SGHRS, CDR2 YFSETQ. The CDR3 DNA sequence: TGCCCCAGCAGCTCGGAAGATGGTAGCAATCAGCCCCAGCATTTT. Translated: CPSSSEDGSNQPQHF.

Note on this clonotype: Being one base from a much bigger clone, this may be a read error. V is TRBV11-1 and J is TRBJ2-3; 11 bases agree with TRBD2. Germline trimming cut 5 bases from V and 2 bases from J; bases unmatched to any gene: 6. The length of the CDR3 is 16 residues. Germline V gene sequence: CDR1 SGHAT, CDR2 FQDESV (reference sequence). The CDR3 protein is CASSGTSGGHTDTQYF. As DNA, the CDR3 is TGTGCCAGCAGCGGCACTAGCGGGGGACACACAGATACGCAGTATTTT.

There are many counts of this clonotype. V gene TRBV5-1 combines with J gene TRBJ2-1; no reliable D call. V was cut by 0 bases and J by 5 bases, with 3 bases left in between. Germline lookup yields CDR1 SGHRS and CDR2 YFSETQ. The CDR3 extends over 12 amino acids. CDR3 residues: CASSLVDNEQFF. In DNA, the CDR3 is TGCGCCAGCAGCTTGGTTGACAATGAGCAGTTCTTC.

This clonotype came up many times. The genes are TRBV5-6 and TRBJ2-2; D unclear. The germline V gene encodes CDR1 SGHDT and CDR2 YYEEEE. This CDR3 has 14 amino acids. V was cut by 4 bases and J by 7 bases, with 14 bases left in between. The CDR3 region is CASSPAGPGGELFF. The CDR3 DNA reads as TGTGCCAGCAGCCCAGCCGGGCCTGGCGGGGAGCTGTTTTTT.

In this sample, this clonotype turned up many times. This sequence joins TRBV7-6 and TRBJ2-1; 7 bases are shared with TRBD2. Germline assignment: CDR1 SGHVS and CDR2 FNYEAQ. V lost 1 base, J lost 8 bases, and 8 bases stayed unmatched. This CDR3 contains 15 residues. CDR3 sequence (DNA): TGTGCCAGCAGCTTAGGAGGACTAGTGAAGGATGAGCAGTTCTTC. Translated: CASSLGGLVKDEQFF.

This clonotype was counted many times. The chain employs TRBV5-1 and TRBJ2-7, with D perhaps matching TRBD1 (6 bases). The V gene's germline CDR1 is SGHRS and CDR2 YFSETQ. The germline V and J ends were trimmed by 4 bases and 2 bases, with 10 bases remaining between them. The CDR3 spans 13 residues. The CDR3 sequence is CASSPTGPYEQYF. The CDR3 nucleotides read TGCGCCAGCAGCCCAACAGGGCCCTACGAGCAGTACTTC.

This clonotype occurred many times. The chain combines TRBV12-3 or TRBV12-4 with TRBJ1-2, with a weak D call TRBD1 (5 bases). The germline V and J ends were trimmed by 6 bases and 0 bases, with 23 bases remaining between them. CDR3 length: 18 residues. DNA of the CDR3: TGTGCCAGCAGCTTGTTGAGGGGACTGGGTTTAGCTAACTATGGCTACACCTTC. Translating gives CASSLLRGLGLANYGYTF.

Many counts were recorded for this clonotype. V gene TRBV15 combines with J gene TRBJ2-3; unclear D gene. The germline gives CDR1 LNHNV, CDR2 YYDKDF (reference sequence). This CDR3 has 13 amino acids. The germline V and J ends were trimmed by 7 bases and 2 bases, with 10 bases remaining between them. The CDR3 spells CATNQALTDTQYF. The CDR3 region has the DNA TGTGCCACCAACCAGGCACTCACAGATACGCAGTATTTT.

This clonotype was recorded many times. CDR3 sequence (DNA): TGCAGTGCTAGTCGGCGGGAGGGCCAAGAGACCCAGTACTTC. Protein sequence: CSASRREGQETQYF. The chain has TRBV20-1 and TRBJ2-5, with 9 bases matching TRBD2. V lost 3 bases and J lost 1; bases outside the gene matches: 3. This CDR3 region has 14 residues. Germline values: CDR1 DFQATT, CDR2 SNEGSKA (reference sequence).

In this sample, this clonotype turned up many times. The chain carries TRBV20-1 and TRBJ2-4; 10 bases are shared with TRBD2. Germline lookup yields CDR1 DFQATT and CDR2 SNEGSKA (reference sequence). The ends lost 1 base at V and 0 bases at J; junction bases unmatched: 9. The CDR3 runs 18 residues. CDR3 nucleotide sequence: TGCAGTGCTAGAGTCTTAAAGCTAGCGGGGGCAGCCAAAAACATTCAGTACTTC. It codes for CSARVLKLAGAAKNIQYF.

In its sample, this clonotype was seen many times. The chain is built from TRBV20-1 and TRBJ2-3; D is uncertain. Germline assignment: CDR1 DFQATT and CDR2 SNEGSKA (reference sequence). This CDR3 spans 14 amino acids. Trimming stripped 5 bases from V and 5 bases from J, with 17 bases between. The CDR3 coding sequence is TGCAGTGCTCCCCCTCTGGGTGGTAGAGATACGCAGTATTTT. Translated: CSAPPLGGRDTQYF.

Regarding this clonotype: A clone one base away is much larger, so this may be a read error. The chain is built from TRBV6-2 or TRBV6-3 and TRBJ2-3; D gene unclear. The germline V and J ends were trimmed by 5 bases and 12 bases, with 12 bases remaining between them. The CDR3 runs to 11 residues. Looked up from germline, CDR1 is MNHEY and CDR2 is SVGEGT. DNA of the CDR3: TGTGCCAGCAGTGTATCCTCGCTACAGTATTTT. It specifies CASSVSSLQYF.

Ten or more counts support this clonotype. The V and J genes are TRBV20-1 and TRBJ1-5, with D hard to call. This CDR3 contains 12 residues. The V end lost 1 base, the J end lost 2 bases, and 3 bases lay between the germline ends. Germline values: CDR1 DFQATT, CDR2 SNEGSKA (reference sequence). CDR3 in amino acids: CSARVRNQPQHF. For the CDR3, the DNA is TGCAGTGCTAGAGTGCGCAATCAGCCCCAGCATTTT.

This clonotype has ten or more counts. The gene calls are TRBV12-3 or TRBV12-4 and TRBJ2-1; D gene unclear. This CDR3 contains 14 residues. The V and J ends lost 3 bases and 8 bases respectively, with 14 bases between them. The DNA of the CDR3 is TGTGCCAGCAGTTTCAGTCAGTGGTACTATGAGCAGTTCTTC. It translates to CASSFSQWYYEQFF.

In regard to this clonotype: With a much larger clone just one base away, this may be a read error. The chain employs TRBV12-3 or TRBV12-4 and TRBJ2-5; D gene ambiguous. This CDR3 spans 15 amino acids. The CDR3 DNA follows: TGTGCCACCAGTTTCCTCGGACGGGTCCAAGAGACCCAGTACTTC. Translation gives CATSFLGRVQETQYF.

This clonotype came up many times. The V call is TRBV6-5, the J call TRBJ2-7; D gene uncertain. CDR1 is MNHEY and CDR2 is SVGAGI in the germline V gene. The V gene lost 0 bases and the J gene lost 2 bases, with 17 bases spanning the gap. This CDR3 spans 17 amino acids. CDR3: CASSYSSLAGQTYEQYF. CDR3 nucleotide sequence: TGTGCCAGCAGTTACTCGAGTCTGGCAGGCCAGACCTACGAGCAGTACTTC.

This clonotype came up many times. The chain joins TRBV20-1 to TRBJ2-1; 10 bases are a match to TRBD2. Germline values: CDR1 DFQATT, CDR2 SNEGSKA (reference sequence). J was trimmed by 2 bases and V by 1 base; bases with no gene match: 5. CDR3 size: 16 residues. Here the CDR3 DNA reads TGCAGTGCTAGAGGTCTAGCGGGGGTAACCTACAATGAGCAGTTCTTC. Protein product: CSARGLAGVTYNEQFF.

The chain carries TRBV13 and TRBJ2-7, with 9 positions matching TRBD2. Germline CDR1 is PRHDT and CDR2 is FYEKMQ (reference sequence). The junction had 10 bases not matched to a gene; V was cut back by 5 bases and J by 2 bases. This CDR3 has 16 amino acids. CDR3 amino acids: CASSRLAGGPAYEQYF. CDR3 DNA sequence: TGTGCCAGCAGCCGATTGGCGGGGGGGCCCGCCTACGAGCAGTACTTC.